This T cell receptor beta chain was recorded in a study of Graves' ophthalmopathy and Graves' hyperthyroidism. Study as a whole: Investigators collected peripheral blood at initial diagnosis, before any treatment was given.

Thyroid ultrasound, orbital computed tomography, TRAb, serum thyroxine and clinical symptoms formed the basis of diagnosis. The CDR3 runs to 13 residues. Germline V CDR1 and CDR2: SQVTM, ANQGSEA. With 5 bases removed from V and 5 bases from J, the gap between germline ends came to 16 bases. This clonotype was observed at least ten times. RNA transcripts were the template, and TCR beta CDR3 regions were amplified from them. HTBI primers were employed in first-round RT-PCR, then a second-round multiplex PCR followed. From the multiplex PCR reads, TCRdb called clonotypes with MiXCR, one entry per CDR3 protein. The data hold 300,000 to 450,000 distinct CDR3 sequences, with about a sixth observed a single time.

The TCR sequence derives from an adult woman with stable Graves' hyperthyroidism. Sequencing used peripheral blood. This chain uses TRBV29-1 with TRBJ2-7; maybe TRBD1 (6 bases). The CDR3 loop is CSVCLGQGNEQYF. The CDR3 nucleotides read TGCAGCGTTTGTCTAGGTCAGGGGAACGAGCAGTACTTC.